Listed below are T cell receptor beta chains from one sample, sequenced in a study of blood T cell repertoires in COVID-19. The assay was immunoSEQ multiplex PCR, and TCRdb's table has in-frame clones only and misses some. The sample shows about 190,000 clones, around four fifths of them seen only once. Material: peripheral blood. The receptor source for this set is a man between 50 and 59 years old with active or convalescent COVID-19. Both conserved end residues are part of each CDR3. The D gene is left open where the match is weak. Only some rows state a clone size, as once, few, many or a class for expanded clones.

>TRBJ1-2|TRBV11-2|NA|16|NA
TGTGCCAGCAGCTTAGAAGTAACGGCGCGGGGTGGAGGCTACACCTTC
CASSLEVTARGGGYTF
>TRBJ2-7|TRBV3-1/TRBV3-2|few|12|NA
TGTGCCAGCAGCCATTTCCTCTACGAGCAGTACTTC
CASSHFLYEQYF
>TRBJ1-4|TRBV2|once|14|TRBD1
TGTGCCAGCAGTCAGGGACAGGGGGATGAAAAACTGTTTTTT
CASSQGQGDEKLFF
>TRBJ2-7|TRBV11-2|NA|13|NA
TGTGCCAGCAGCTTAGACTACGGTTACGAGCAGTACTTC
CASSLDYGYEQYF
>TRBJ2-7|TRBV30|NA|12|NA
TGTGCCTGGAGGTCACAGTCCTACGAGCAGTACTTC
CAWRSQSYEQYF
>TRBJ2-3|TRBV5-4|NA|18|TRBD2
TGTGCCAGCAGCTTGTGGGGTTTACTAGCGGGGCACACAGATACGCAGTATTTT
CASSLWGLLAGHTDTQYF
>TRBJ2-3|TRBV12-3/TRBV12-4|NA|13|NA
TGTGCCAGCAGTTTAGAGGGGCGGGATACGCAGTATTTT
CASSLEGRDTQYF
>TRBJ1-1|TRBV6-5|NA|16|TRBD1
TGTGCCAGCAGTTACTCACCGGGACAGGGAGACACTGAAGCTTTCTTT
CASSYSPGQGDTEAFF
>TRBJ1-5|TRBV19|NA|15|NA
TGTGCCAGTAGTATCGCCGTCTATCTCAATCAGCCCCAGCATTTT
CASSIAVYLNQPQHF
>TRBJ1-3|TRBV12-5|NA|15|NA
TGTGCTAGTGGTTTGGTACGGGGGGACGGAAACACCATATATTTT
CASGLVRGDGNTIYF
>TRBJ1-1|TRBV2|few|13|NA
TGTGCCAGCAGGCTAGGGGAGAACACTGAAGCTTTCTTT
CASRLGENTEAFF
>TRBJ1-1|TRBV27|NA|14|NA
TGTGCCAGCAGTTTATTGACAGGGAACACTGAAGCTTTCTTT
CASSLLTGNTEAFF
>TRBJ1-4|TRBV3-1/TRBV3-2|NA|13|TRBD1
TGTGCCAGCAGTCCCGGGACAGGAGAAAAACTGTTTTTT
CASSPGTGEKLFF
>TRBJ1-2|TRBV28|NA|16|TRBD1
TGTGCCAGCAGTGCCCCTCGACAGGGTGCCTTTTATGGCTACACCTTC
CASSAPRQGAFYGYTF
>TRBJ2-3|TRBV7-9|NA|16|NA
TGTGCCAGCAGCTTAGGGCCGAGGCGGGAAAGAGATACGCAGTATTTT
CASSLGPRRERDTQYF
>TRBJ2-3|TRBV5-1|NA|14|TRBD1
TGCGCCAGCAGTCCGACAGGGGGCACAGATACGCAGTATTTT
CASSPTGGTDTQYF
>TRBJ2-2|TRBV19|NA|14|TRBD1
TGTGCCAGTAGCGTTACAGGGGCCACCGGGGAGCTGTTTTTT
CASSVTGATGELFF
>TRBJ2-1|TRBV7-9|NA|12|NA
TGTGCCAGCAGCTTACATTCCAATGAGCAGTTCTTC
CASSLHSNEQFF
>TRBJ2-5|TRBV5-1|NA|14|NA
TGCGCCAGCAGCTTGGATCCTAGCGAAGAGACCCAGTACTTC
CASSLDPSEETQYF
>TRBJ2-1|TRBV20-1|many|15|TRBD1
TGCAGTGCTAGTCCTTCGACAGGGGCCCTATTAGAGCAGTTCTTC
CSASPSTGALLEQFF
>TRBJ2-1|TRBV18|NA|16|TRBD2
TGTGCCAGCTCACTCAAGACTAGCGGGATCTACAATGAGCAGTTCTTC
CASSLKTSGIYNEQFF
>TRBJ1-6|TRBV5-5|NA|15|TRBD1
TGTGCCAGCAGCTTCGACAGGGCGAGCAATTCACCCCTCCACTTT
CASSFDRASNSPLHF
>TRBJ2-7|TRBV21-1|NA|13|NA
TGTGCCACCCAGACAGGGGAAGTCTACGAGCAGTACTTC
CATQTGEVYEQYF
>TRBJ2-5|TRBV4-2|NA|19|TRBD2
TGTGCCAGCAGCCAAGATCCACCCCTCGCGGGAGTTTTCATAGAGACCCAGTACTTC
CASSQDPPLAGVFIETQYF
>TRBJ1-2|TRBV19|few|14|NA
TGTGCCAGTAGTAAGCACGGAGTTGATTATGGCTACACCTTC
CASSKHGVDYGYTF
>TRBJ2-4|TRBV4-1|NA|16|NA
TGCGCCAGCAGCCAAGCCTGGGGCGCCGAGGTAAACATTCAGTACTTC
CASSQAWGAEVNIQYF
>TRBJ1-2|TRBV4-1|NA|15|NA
TGCGCCAGCAGCCAAGGTACTGGACAGATCTATGGCTACACCTTC
CASSQGTGQIYGYTF